This T cell receptor (beta chain) was retrieved from a study of Graves' ophthalmopathy and Graves' hyperthyroidism. This clonotype was seen repeatedly, ten times or more. The CDR3 runs to 12 residues. Germline V CDR1 and CDR2: KGHSH, LQKENI. Trimming took off 6 bases at V and 6 bases at J, with 11 bases between the two ends. From RNA, the CDR3 regions of TCR beta chains were amplified and sequenced. An opening RT-PCR round employed HTBI primers and preceded a second-round multiplex PCR. TCRdb reprocessed the multiplex PCR reads via MiXCR and lists one record per CDR3 protein. Seen here are under 200,000 distinct CDR3 sequences, approximately 38% observed once, and the top ten hold around 5.8%. Ophthalmopathic donors had moderate-to-severe activity, CAS ≥3 and NOSPECS ≥4, with disease that had lasted under 3 months. Patients were diagnosed from clinical symptoms, serum thyroxine, TRAb, thyroid ultrasound and orbital computed tomography.

Material: peripheral blood. This chain connects TRBV18 to TRBJ1-1; D ambiguous. The TCR comes from a woman aged 40 to 50 with Graves' ophthalmopathy. The CDR3 loop reads CASSPQRAEAFF. The CDR3 DNA follows: TGTGCCAGCTCCCCCCAGAGGGCTGAAGCTTTCTTT.